The entry below gives a single TCR beta chain sequence along with its context. Its antigen is unknown. Per-base qualities were not stored, and no clone one base away is much larger. These data are taken from a study of blood T cell repertoires in COVID-19 (dated by TCRdb to 2018 to 2021). Study-level background: Collaborator samples came from the United States, Italy and Spain and covered acute and convalescent phases of COVID-19. Subjects who had been exposed to COVID-19, were actively infected with it, or had recovered from it provided the deeply sampled blood TCRbeta repertoires that made up the dataset. The material from the prospective study consisted of cDNA or gDNA derived from T cells, B-cell-depleted T cells, or PBMCs. The repertoires were released in a freely available public database meant as a resource for research on the immune response to SARS-CoV-2. Samples were obtained from the ongoing ImmuneRACE study (first 160 participants) and from about 1,300 subjects provided by 6 global collaborators. Where HLA class I and class II types were available, the types were taken from metadata supplied by the sample provider, not from assay-based typing. A de-identified subject ID, COVID-19 status, age in years and sex were almost always included in the sample metadata. The paper as a whole reports these results and caveats: Clinical and demographic metadata were provided uncurated, with the amount varying by source and participant.

TCRbeta CDR3 regions were amplified from genomic DNA using the immunoSEQ Assay, a bias-controlled multiplex PCR. Processing in the source paper ran as follows. The number of nucleated cells in each sample was estimated from the amplification of reference gene primers within the assay. To quantify the absolute abundance of each unique TCRbeta CDR3 rearrangement, sequence reads were collapsed and filtered. For each sample, productive Simpson clonality was calculated by taking the square root of Simpson's diversity index across productive rearrangements. TCRdb stores this immuneACCESS table with in-frame sequences only. Part of the clones is absent; in the studies checked, under half of the shortfall reflects unresolved V genes, and no reason is known for the rest. V, J and clone size are those of that table, while D and trimming were read from the DNA. Within this sample are about 100,000 clones, with almost 85% of them counted one time only. Together, the top ten hold about 9.9% of the sample.

From the cysteine up to the phenylalanine, the CDR3 has a length of 15 residues. The only DNA kept is the CDR3, 45 bases in frame from the first base. Reading the germline V gene (reference sequence) gives CDR1 LNHDA and CDR2 SQIVND. The junction shows trimming of 3 bases on V and 2 bases on J, and the gene matches do not reach 6 bases of it. Whole blood was collected in K2EDTA tubes by collaborating institutions according to the institutions' own protocols. Collaborator samples were shipped for TCRbeta analysis as frozen whole blood, isolated PBMCs, or DNA extracted from either sample type. The sequence joins TRBV19 to TRBJ1-1, and 7 junction bases match TRBD1. The specimen was peripheral blood. The receptor was derived from a middle-aged man with active or convalescent COVID-19. The DNA sequence is given as TGTGCCAGTAGTATCGCGACAGGGTCCAACACTGAAGCTTTCTTT. The resulting protein is CASSIATGSNTEAFF.